The 7 T cell receptor beta chains below all came from one sample that was sequenced in a study of T-cell reconstitution after alpha-beta-depleted transplantation in children (dated by TCRdb to 2015 to 2016). In the paper's terms, the treatment or condition label means: allogeneic hematopoietic cell transplantation with graft depleted of TCRalphabeta T cells and CD19 B cells. Library preparation employed PCR. Sequencer: Illumina HiSeq 2500. TCR library preparation used molecular barcoding, with unique molecular identifiers applied to normalize quantification of the TCRbeta repertoire. Through fastp at Q25 and MiXCR, TCRdb rebuilt clones from the public reads, retaining in-frame beta chains. Rows with one shared CDR3 protein collapse into an entry with the most common genes and DNA. The sample table lists 200,000 to 250,000 distinct CDR3 sequences, roughly 25% of them with a count of one. The biggest ten clones account for more than 4.5% of the sample.

Source: PBMCs, mostly from graft donor cells, taken 360 days after TCRalphabeta/CD19-depleted stem cell transplant. The receptors come from a female patient aged 2-9 years who had a stem cell transplant for congenital amegakaryocytic thrombocytopenia, so the T cells may come from the graft donor.

Ten or more counts support this clonotype. CDR3 amino acids: CASSQDRGSVGVEFEQFF. In DNA form, the CDR3 reads TGCGCCAGCAGCCAAGATCGGGGATCGGTTGGGGTCGAGTTTGAGCAGTTCTTC. The genes are TRBV4-1 and TRBJ2-1; D perhaps matches TRBD2 (5 bases). The V and J ends lost 0 bases and 9 bases respectively, with 24 bases between them. CDR3 length equals 18 residues. CDR1 and CDR2 from the germline V gene are MGHRA and YSYEKL.

The chain has TRBV20-1 and TRBJ2-3, with a tentative D call TRBD2 (6 bases). V shed 4 bases and J shed 1 base, with 15 bases lying between them. Germline V gene lookup returns CDR1 DFQATT and CDR2 SNEGSKA (reference sequence). The CDR3 contains 15 residues. DNA for the CDR3: TGCAGTGCTAAGAGGCGACTAGTAGGCACAGATACGCAGTATTTT. Its translation is CSAKRRLVGTDTQYF.

This clonotype has only a few counts. This chain connects TRBV4-3 to TRBJ2-4, with D uncertain. The CDR3 runs 17 residues. Germline CDR1 LGHNA, CDR2 YSLEER. Trimming shortened V by 0 bases and J by 0 bases, and 12 bases separated the two germline ends. CDR3 bases: TGCGCCAGCAGCCAAGAACCAAATACCAAAGCCAAAAACATTCAGTACTTC. The encoded protein is CASSQEPNTKAKNIQYF.

The chain links TRBV20-1 to TRBJ2-1; D gene ambiguous. The CDR3 contains 14 residues. CDR1 DFQATT and CDR2 SNEGSKA come from the germline V gene (reference sequence). V lost 4 bases and J lost 5, with 15 bases in between. Here the CDR3 reads CSAMSPRYNNEQFF. DNA for the CDR3: TGCAGTGCTATGTCGCCTAGATATAACAATGAGCAGTTCTTC.

This clonotype was observed a handful of times. The rearrangement uses TRBV2 and TRBJ2-7; D is perhaps TRBD2 (5 bases). Germline CDR1 SNHLY, CDR2 FYNNEI. This CDR3 region has 13 residues. Trimming took off 6 bases at V and 2 bases at J, with 11 bases between the two ends. CDR3 residues: CASRAGLTYEQYF. The CDR3, as DNA: TGTGCCAGCAGGGCCGGACTTACCTACGAGCAGTACTTC.

This clonotype has a handful of counts. V gene TRBV28 combines with J gene TRBJ2-7; maybe TRBD1 (7 bases). Germline V gene lookup returns CDR1 MDHEN and CDR2 SYDVKM. V lost 7 bases and J 2 bases, leaving 24 bases between the germline ends. The CDR3 consists of 17 residues. CDR3 in DNA: TGTGCCAGCACCGATATCAAACAGGGGACTCCCCCCTACGAGCAGTACTTC. This translates into CASTDIKQGTPPYEQYF.

This clonotype was counted between two and nine times. CDR3 residues: CAGRRPNGQARGETQYF. CDR3 sequence (DNA): TGTGCCGGAAGACGCCCCAATGGACAGGCTAGGGGGGAGACCCAGTACTTC. The rearrangement joins TRBV30 to TRBJ2-5; 7 bases align to TRBD1. V shed 8 bases, J shed 5 bases, and the junction held 23 bases outside the gene matches. The CDR3 has 17 amino acids. Germline values: CDR1 GTSNPN, CDR2 SVGIG (reference sequence).